These T cell receptor beta chains were read from a single sample in a study of cytomegalovirus exposure and HLA in healthy donors. Assay: immunoSEQ multiplex PCR; the TCRdb copy retains only in-frame clones and omits some. The sample consists of fewer than 250,000 clones, around three quarters of them appearing once. Sequenced sample: PBMCs. These receptors were collected from a young woman in good health and CMV-seronegative. CDR3s include the opening cysteine and the closing phenylalanine or tryptophan. D genes are given only for firm matches. Rows may omit the clone size; those that give it use once, few, many or a size class.

-	few	TRBV2	TRBJ2-7	TGTGCCAGCAGTCTTAACGGCGAGCAGTACTTC	CASSLNGEQYF
-	-	TRBV19	TRBJ1-2	TGTGCCAGTAGTAGTGGGGCCGGGCACTATGGCTACACCTTC	CASSSGAGHYGYTF
TRBD1	-	TRBV7-2	TRBJ2-7	TGTGCCAGCAGCTCCCGACAGGGGGCGCACGAGCAGTACTTC	CASSSRQGAHEQYF
TRBD1	-	TRBV4-1	TRBJ1-2	TGCGCCAGCAGCCAAGGACCCCCCGGGACAGCTGGCTACACCTTC	CASSQGPPGTAGYTF
TRBD1	-	TRBV28	TRBJ2-7	TGTGCCAGCAGGGCCCTTCGAGGGACAGGGAAGGACGAGCAGTACTTC	CASRALRGTGKDEQYF
TRBD2	-	TRBV4-1	TRBJ2-7	TGCGCCAGCAGTTTAAGCGGGGTCCCCCACGAGCAGTACTTC	CASSLSGVPHEQYF
-	-	TRBV7-6	TRBJ1-1	TGTGCCAGCAGCTTAACCTCAGGGAGGCGGACTGAAGCTTTCTTT	CASSLTSGRRTEAFF
TRBD1	-	TRBV7-9	TRBJ2-7	TGTGCCAGCAGCACCAGGACAGGGATAGACGAGCAGTACTTC	CASSTRTGIDEQYF
-	-	TRBV6-4	TRBJ1-1	TGTGCCAGCAGTGACTCGGGGGGAGACACTGAAGCTTTCTTT	CASSDSGGDTEAFF
TRBD2	-	TRBV7-9	TRBJ2-5	TGTGCCAGCAGCTCAATAGCGGGAGGAGGTGAGACCCAGTACTTC	CASSSIAGGGETQYF
-	once	TRBV6-1	TRBJ1-5	TGTGCCAGCAGCGGACTTGGTCAGCCCCAGCATTTT	CASSGLGQPQHF